Below are 19 T cell receptor beta chains sequenced from a single sample in a study of molecular identifiers for immune sequencing clone quantification. MiXCR, applied by TCRdb to the PCR reads, yields one record per CDR3 protein. The sample lists 60,000 to 70,000 distinct CDR3 sequences, around a sixth occurring once. Material for sequencing was naive CD8+ T cells from blood, with Jurkat cell RNA spiked in. The subset here: FACS-sorted CD8+CD4-CCR7+CD45RA+ naive T cells. The receptor set was obtained from a human donor in good health. Some libraries in this study had Jurkat cell RNA spiked in.

This clonotype was recorded a few times. A read error may be the cause here, since a much bigger clone is one base away. This chain connects TRBV7-2 to TRBJ2-7, with 9 nucleotides matching TRBD2. The CDR3 contains 15 residues. In germline, CDR1 is SGHTA, CDR2 FQGNSA. Here the CDR3 DNA reads TGTGCCAGCCTTTGGTCCGCGGGAGGGCCCTACGACCAGTACTTC. Translation: CASLWSAGGPYDQYF. The full variable domain, with the rest looked up from reference TRBV7-2 and TRBJ2-7, is GAGVSQSPSNKVTEKGKDVELRCDPISGHTALYWYRQSLGQGLEFLIYFQGNSAPDKSGLPSDRFSAERTGGSVSTLTIQRTQQEDSAVYLCASLWSAGGPYDQYFGPGTRLTVT.

Ten or more counts support this clonotype. The chain links TRBV7-2 to TRBJ2-7; D is unresolved. The CDR3 loop spans 12 amino acids. V shed 4 bases and J shed 3 bases, with 7 bases lying between them. Germline values: CDR1 SGHTA, CDR2 FQGNSA. CDR3 sequence: CASSYLGYEQYF. DNA of the CDR3: TGTGCCAGCAGCTACCTCGGCTACGAGCAGTACTTC. Based on the CDR3 plus reference TRBV7-2 and TRBJ2-7, the full variable domain is GAGVSQSPSNKVTEKGKDVELRCDPISGHTALYWYRQSLGQGLEFLIYFQGNSAPDKSGLPSDRFSAERTGGSVSTLTIQRTQQEDSAVYLCASSYLGYEQYFGPGTRLTVT.

This clonotype was observed many times. This chain joins TRBV18 and TRBJ2-7; 8 nucleotides match TRBD1. Germline CDR1 KGHSH, CDR2 LQKENI. The CDR3 loop spans 18 amino acids. Germline trimming cut 3 bases from V and 0 bases from J; bases unmatched to any gene: 13. CDR3 loop: CASSPGFSGTGASYEQYF. The CDR3 DNA reads TGTGCCAGCTCACCTGGTTTCTCCGGGACAGGTGCCTCCTACGAGCAGTACTTC.

At least ten counts were recorded for this clonotype. The chain combines TRBV12-3 or TRBV12-4 with TRBJ1-4; TRBD1 is a possible D gene (6 bases). Deletions cut 4 bases from V and 8 bases from J, with 20 bases between. There are 16 residues in the CDR3. Written as DNA, the CDR3 is TGTGCCAGCAGTTACAGGGACATCTCTTTTGAGGAAAAACTGTTTTTT. Its protein product is CASSYRDISFEEKLFF.

Concerning this clonotype itself: A read error may explain this, as a much larger clone is one base away. The chain couples TRBV27 to TRBJ2-2; D is ambiguous. CDR3 length equals 12 residues. Germline lookup yields CDR1 MNHEY and CDR2 SMNVEV (reference sequence). The CDR3: CVSSLAVGELFF. The CDR3 DNA reads TGTGTCAGCAGTTTAGCTGTAGGGGAGCTGTTTTTT.

This clonotype was found many times. This sequence joins TRBV4-1 and TRBJ2-2, with D unresolved. The germline V and J ends were trimmed by 0 bases and 6 bases, with 8 bases remaining between them. This CDR3 contains 14 residues. Germline V lookup: CDR1 MGHRA, CDR2 YSYEKL. CDR3 DNA sequence: TGCGCCAGCAGCCAAGAAGTCCAAGCCGGGGAGCTGTTTTTT. Translation gives CASSQEVQAGELFF.

This clonotype was counted between two and nine times. The V call is TRBV7-9, the J call TRBJ2-1; TRBD2 might be the D (5 bases). Germline V gives CDR1 SEHNR, CDR2 FQNEAQ (reference sequence). The CDR3 runs to 12 residues. V lost 2 bases to trimming and J lost 9 bases, with 8 bases between them. DNA for the CDR3: TGTGCCAGCAGCTTATCGGGGAGTGAGCAGTTCTTC. Its protein product is CASSLSGSEQFF.

This chain uses TRBV6-5 with TRBJ2-5; D is unclear. Germline assignment: CDR1 MNHEY and CDR2 SVGAGI. Trimming took off 2 bases at V and 5 bases at J, with 15 bases between the two ends. The length of the CDR3 is 15 residues. The CDR3 DNA reads TGTGCCAGCAGTTACGAGCAGGAGCGTATGGAGACCCAGTACTTC. Its translation is CASSYEQERMETQYF.

As for this clonotype: A read error may be the cause here, since a much bigger clone is one base away. The chain carries TRBV24-1 and TRBJ2-1; possibly TRBD1 for D (5 bases). The germline CDR1 and CDR2 sequences are KGHDR and SFDVKD. Deletions cut 0 bases from V and 11 bases from J, with 13 bases between. This CDR3 has 14 residues. CDR3 bases: TGTGCCACCAGTGATTTGACCCAGGGTCCTAAGCAGTTCTTC. This translates into CATSDLTQGPKQFF.

This clonotype was recorded at least ten times. The chain has TRBV20-1 and TRBJ2-7, with a possible D match to TRBD2 (5 bases). V was pared by 0 bases and J by 3 bases, with 12 bases between. This CDR3 contains 14 residues. Germline V gives CDR1 DFQATT, CDR2 SNEGSKA (reference sequence). This chain's CDR3 is CSARDREKGYEQYF. The DNA of the CDR3 is TGCAGTGCTAGAGATCGGGAAAAGGGCTACGAGCAGTACTTC.

The gene calls are TRBV19 and TRBJ2-7, with TRBD2 matching over 7 bases. J lost 0 bases, V lost 3 bases, and 5 bases had no gene match. The CDR3 length is 15 residues. The germline V gene encodes CDR1 LNHDA and CDR2 SQIVND (reference sequence). The CDR3 is CASSIGLAASYEQYF. The CDR3 nucleotides read TGTGCCAGTAGTATCGGGCTAGCGGCCTCCTACGAGCAGTACTTC.

This clonotype was observed at least ten times. The chain is built from TRBV6-1 and TRBJ1-1; weak D call: TRBD1 (6 bases). V lost 7 bases and J lost 0, with 15 bases in between. CDR1 is MNHNS, CDR2 SASEGT, per germline. The CDR3 runs to 15 residues. CDR3 loop: CASTQRGGLNTEAFF. The CDR3, as DNA: TGTGCCAGCACCCAAAGGGGGGGTTTGAACACTGAAGCTTTCTTT.

About this clonotype: This may arise from a read error, as a much more abundant clone is one base away. V gene TRBV6-5 combines with J gene TRBJ2-2, with a tentative D call TRBD1 (6 bases). Germline V gives CDR1 MNHEY, CDR2 SVGAGI. The CDR3 is 15 amino acids. The DNA of the CDR3 is TGTGTCAGCAGCCTCGACAGGATGAACACCGGGGAGCTGTTTTTT. Translating it yields CVSSLDRMNTGELFF.

This chain links TRBV30 with TRBJ2-7, with D hard to call. CDR3 length equals 12 residues. V lost 0 bases and J lost 7, with 10 bases in between. Germline-derived CDR1 and CDR2 are GTSNPN and SVGIG (reference sequence). CDR3 sequence: CAWSVLLTEQYF. The CDR3 DNA is TGTGCCTGGAGTGTACTCCTGACTGAGCAGTACTTC. Using reference TRBV30 and TRBJ2-7 for the parts outside the CDR3, the full variable domain is SQTIHQWPATLVQPVGSPLSLECTVEGTSNPNLYWYRQAAGRGLQLLFYSVGIGQISSEVPQNLSASRPQDRQFILSSKKLLLSDSGFYLCAWSVLLTEQYFGPGTRLTVT.

The rearrangement joins TRBV5-6 to TRBJ2-1; 10 positions agree with TRBD2. Germline CDR1 and CDR2: SGHDT and YYEEEE. Unmatched junction bases numbered 4, after V lost 4 bases and J lost 3 bases. The CDR3 totals 15 residues. The CDR3 sequence is CASSLLAGDYNEQFF. The CDR3, as DNA: TGTGCCAGCAGCCTCCTAGCGGGAGACTACAATGAGCAGTTCTTC.

This clonotype was detected only a few times. The chain carries TRBV3-1 and TRBJ2-1; D is ambiguous. The length of the CDR3 is 13 residues. Germline loops: CDR1 LGHDT, CDR2 YNNKEL (reference sequence). With 0 bases removed from V and 9 bases from J, the gap between germline ends came to 9 bases. The CDR3 loop is CASSQETFTEQFF. The CDR3 bases are TGTGCCAGCAGCCAAGAGACTTTCACTGAGCAGTTCTTC.

This clonotype is medium-sized (0.01 to 0.1%) by share. The chain joins TRBV23-1 to TRBJ2-6; possibly TRBD1 for D (6 bases). TRBV23-1 is an ORF for which the function is uncertain. The CDR3 is 17 residues long. V lost 8 bases and J 1 base, leaving 18 bases between the germline ends. CDR3 amino acids: CASFTRDTRSGANVLTF. The CDR3 bases are TGCGCCAGCTTCACGAGGGACACCCGTTCTGGGGCCAACGTCCTGACTTTC.

This clonotype was found many times. The chain carries TRBV6-6 and TRBJ2-7; D is ambiguous. Germline V gene sequence: CDR1 MNHNY, CDR2 SVGAGI (reference sequence). The CDR3 contains 12 residues. V was clipped by 7 bases and J by 4 bases, with 11 bases between them. CDR3 in amino acids: CASTPDLYEQYF. Written as DNA, the CDR3 is TGTGCCAGCACCCCGGACCTGTACGAGCAGTACTTC.

Ten or more counts support this clonotype. V and J are TRBV28 and TRBJ2-6; no reliable D call. V lost 2 bases and J lost 0, with 11 bases in between. From germline, CDR1 is MDHEN and CDR2 SYDVKM. CDR3 length equals 17 residues. The CDR3 DNA is TGTGCCAGCAGTTTACCCTCTATTAGCTCTGGGGCCAACGTCCTGACTTTC. It encodes CASSLPSISSGANVLTF.